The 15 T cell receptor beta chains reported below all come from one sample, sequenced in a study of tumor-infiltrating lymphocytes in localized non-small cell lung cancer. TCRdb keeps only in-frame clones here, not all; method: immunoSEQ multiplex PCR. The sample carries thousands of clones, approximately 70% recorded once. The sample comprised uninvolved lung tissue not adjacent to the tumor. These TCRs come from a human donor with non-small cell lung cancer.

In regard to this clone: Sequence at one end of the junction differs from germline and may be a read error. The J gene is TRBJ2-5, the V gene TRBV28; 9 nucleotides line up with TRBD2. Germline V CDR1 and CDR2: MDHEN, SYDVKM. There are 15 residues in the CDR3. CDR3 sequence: CTSRLWTSARETQYF. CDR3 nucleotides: TGTACCAGCAGACTCTGGACTAGCGCCCGAGAGACCCAGTACTTC. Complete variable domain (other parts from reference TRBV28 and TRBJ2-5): DVKVTQSSRYLVKRTGEKVFLECVQDMDHENMFWYRQDPGLGLRLIYFSYDVKMKEKGDIPEGYSVSREKKERFSLILESASTNQTSMYLCTSRLWTSARETQYFGPGTRLLVL.

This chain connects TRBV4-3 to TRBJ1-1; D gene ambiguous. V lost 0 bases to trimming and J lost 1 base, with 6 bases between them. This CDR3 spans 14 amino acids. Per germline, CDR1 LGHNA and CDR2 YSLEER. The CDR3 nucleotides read TGCGCCAGCAGCCAAGATGGATGGAACACTGAAGCTTTCTTT. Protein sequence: CASSQDGWNTEAFF.

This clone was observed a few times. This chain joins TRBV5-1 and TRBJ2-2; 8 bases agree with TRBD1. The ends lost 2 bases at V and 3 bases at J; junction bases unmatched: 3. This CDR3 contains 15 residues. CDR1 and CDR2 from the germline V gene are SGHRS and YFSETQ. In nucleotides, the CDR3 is TGCGCCAGCAGCTTAAACAGGGGGGACACCGGGGAGCTGTTTTTT. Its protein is CASSLNRGDTGELFF. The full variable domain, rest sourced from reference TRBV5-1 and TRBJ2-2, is KAGVTQTPRYLIKTRGQQVTLSCSPISGHRSVSWYQQTPGQGLQFLFEYFSETQRNKGNFPGRFSGRQFSNSRSEMNVSTLELGDSALYLCASSLNRGDTGELFFGEGSRLTVL.

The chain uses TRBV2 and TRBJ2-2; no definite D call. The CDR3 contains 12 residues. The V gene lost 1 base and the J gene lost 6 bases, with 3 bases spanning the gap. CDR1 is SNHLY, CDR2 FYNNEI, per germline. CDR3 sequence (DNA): TGTGCCAGCAGTGAAGAGGCCGGGGAGCTGTTTTTT. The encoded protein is CASSEEAGELFF.

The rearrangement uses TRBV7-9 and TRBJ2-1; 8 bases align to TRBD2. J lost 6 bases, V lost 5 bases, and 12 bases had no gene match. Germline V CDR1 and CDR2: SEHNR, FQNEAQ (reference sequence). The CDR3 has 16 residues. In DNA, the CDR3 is TGTGCCAGCAGCCCCTCTCCGGGAGGGCGAGTCAATGAGCAGTTCTTC. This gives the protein CASSPSPGGRVNEQFF.

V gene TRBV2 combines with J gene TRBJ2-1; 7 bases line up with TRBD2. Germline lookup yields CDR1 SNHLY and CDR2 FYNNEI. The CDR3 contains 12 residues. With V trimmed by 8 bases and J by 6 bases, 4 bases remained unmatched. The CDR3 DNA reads TGTGCCAGCCGGGACTACCTCAATGAGCAGTTCTTC. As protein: CASRDYLNEQFF.

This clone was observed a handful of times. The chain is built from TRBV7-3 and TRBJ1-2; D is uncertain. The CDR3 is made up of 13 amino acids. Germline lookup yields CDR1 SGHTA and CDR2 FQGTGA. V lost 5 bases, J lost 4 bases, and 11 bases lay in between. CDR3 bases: TGTGCCAGCAGCCCTCGAGCTTTCTATGGCTACACCTTC. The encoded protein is CASSPRAFYGYTF.

As DNA, the CDR3 is TGCGCCAGCAGCCGCGACGCGCTAGCGGCAGATACGCAGTATTTT. Amino acids: CASSRDALAADTQYF. The rearrangement uses TRBV5-1 and TRBJ2-3; TRBD2 agrees at 7 bases. The V and J ends lost 4 bases and 4 bases, in that order; junction bases with no gene match: 9. Germline values: CDR1 SGHRS, CDR2 YFSETQ. The length of the CDR3 is 15 residues.

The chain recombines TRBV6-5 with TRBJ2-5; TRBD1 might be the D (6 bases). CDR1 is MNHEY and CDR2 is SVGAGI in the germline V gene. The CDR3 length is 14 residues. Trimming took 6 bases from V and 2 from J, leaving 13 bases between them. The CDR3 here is CASRGIGGQETQYF. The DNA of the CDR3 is TGTGCCAGCAGAGGGATAGGGGGACAAGAGACCCAGTACTTC.

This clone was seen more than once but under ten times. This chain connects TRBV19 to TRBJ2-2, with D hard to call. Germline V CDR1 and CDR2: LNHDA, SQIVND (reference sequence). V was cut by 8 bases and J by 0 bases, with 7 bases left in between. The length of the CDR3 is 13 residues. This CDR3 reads CASGSANTGELFF. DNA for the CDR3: TGTGCCAGTGGATCGGCGAACACCGGGGAGCTGTTTTTT.

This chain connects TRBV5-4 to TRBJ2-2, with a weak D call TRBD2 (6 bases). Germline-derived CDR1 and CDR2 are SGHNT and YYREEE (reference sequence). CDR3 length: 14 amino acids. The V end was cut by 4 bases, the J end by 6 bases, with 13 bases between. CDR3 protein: CASSAGTHSGELFF. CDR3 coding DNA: TGTGCCAGCAGCGCCGGGACTCACTCCGGGGAGCTGTTTTTT.

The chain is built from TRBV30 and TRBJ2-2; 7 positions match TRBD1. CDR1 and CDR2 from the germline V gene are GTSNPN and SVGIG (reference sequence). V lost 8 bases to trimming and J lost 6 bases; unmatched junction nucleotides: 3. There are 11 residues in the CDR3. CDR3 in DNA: TGTGCCAGAACAGGGGCCGGGGAGCTGTTTTTT. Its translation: CARTGAGELFF.

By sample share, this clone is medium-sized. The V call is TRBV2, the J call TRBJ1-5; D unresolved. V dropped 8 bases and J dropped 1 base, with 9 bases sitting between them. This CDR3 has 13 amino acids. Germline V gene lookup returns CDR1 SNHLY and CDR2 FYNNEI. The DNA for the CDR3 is TGTGCCAGCGGGCCCCAGAGCAATCAGCCCCAGCATTTT. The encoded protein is CASGPQSNQPQHF.

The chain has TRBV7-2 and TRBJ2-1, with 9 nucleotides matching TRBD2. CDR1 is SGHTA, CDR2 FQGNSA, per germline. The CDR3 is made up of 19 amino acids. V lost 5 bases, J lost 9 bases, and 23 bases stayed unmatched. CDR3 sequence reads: CASSRALAGQVGAGSEQFF. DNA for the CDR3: TGTGCCAGCAGCCGAGCACTAGCGGGCCAAGTGGGAGCAGGGAGTGAGCAGTTCTTC.

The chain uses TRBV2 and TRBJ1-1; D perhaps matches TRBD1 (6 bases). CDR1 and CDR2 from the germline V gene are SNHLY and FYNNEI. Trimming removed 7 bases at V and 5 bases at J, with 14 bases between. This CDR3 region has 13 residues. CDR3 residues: CASKGGGGTEAFF. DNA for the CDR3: TGTGCCAGCAAGGGGGGCGGCGGAACTGAAGCTTTCTTT.